The 31 T cell receptor beta chains in this list originate from one sample, sequenced in a study of blood T cells in healthy people across ages. The authors ran a second PCR of about 6 to 11 cycles using a sample-barcoded 5' primer and a J-beta primer mix. MiXCR was run by TCRdb on the 5' RACE reads, yielding one entry per CDR3 protein. This sample has 650,000 or so distinct CDR3 sequences, with about 51% found just once. Sequencing input: blood. The source of these receptors is a woman older than 75 in good health.

This rearrangement joins TRBV11-2 to TRBJ1-3; tentatively, D is TRBD1 (5 bases). Germline V CDR1 and CDR2: SGHAT, FQNNGV. This CDR3 spans 15 amino acids. The V end lost 5 bases, the J end lost 2 bases, and 13 bases lay between the germline ends. CDR3 amino acids: CASSQRGHPGNTIYF. The DNA of the CDR3 is TGTGCCAGCAGCCAGAGGGGTCACCCTGGAAACACCATATATTTT. The full variable domain, in which reference TRBV11-2 and TRBJ1-3 provide the parts outside the CDR3, is EAGVAQSPRYKIIEKRQSVAFWCNPISGHATLYWYQQILGQGPKLLIQFQNNGVVDDSQLPKDRFSAERLKGVDSTLKIQPAKLEDSAVYLCASSQRGHPGNTIYFGEGSWLTVV.

The V gene is TRBV21-1, the J gene TRBJ2-1; TRBD1 is the table's D call, not checked against the DNA. TRBV21-1 is termed a pseudogene. This CDR3 has 11 amino acids. CDR3 sequence: CASRGSNEQFF. The CDR3 DNA follows: TGTGCCAGTCGGGGGAGCAATGAGCAGTTCTTC.

The chain joins TRBV19 to TRBJ2-7, with a tentative D call TRBD2 (6 bases). CDR3 length equals 15 residues. Trimming shortened V by 6 bases and J by 5 bases, and 20 bases separated the two germline ends. Germline lookup yields CDR1 LNHDA and CDR2 SQIVND (reference sequence). The DNA for the CDR3 is TGTGCCAGTAGAGGACGCGGGGTGGGGATCAACGAGCAGTACTTC. Protein product: CASRGRGVGINEQYF.

CDR3 region: CAISEKEQSSYNEQFF. In nucleotides, the CDR3 is TGTGCCATCAGTGAAAAGGAACAGAGCTCCTACAATGAGCAGTTCTTC. The V call is TRBV10-3, the J call TRBJ2-1; D not certain. Trimming removed 3 bases at V and 0 bases at J, with 12 bases between. The CDR3 has 16 amino acids. From germline, CDR1 is ENHRY and CDR2 SYGVKD.

This clonotype has only a few counts. This sequence joins TRBV5-1 and TRBJ2-2; D unclear. Germline CDR1 and CDR2: SGHRS and YFSETQ. This CDR3 is 15 amino acids long. The V and J ends lost 0 bases and 3 bases respectively, with 9 bases between them. CDR3 protein: CASSLASGYTGELFF. CDR3 coding DNA: TGCGCCAGCAGCTTGGCCTCTGGGTACACCGGGGAGCTGTTTTTT. Drawing the rest from reference TRBV5-1 and TRBJ2-2, the complete variable domain is KAGVTQTPRYLIKTRGQQVTLSCSPISGHRSVSWYQQTPGQGLQFLFEYFSETQRNKGNFPGRFSGRQFSNSRSEMNVSTLELGDSALYLCASSLASGYTGELFFGEGSRLTVL.

The chain is built from TRBV2 and TRBJ1-1; TRBD1 might be the D (5 bases). The V end lost 6 bases, the J end lost 6 bases, and 8 bases lay between the germline ends. CDR1 SNHLY and CDR2 FYNNEI come from the germline V gene. The CDR3 spans 11 residues. CDR3 coding DNA: TGTGCCAGCAGGTCGGGGCCTGAAGCTTTCTTT. Its protein is CASRSGPEAFF.

This clonotype was seen at least ten times. This chain joins TRBV18 and TRBJ2-7, with 9 bases matching TRBD1. Germline V lookup: CDR1 KGHSH, CDR2 LQKENI. V was clipped by 3 bases and J by 2 bases; unmatched bases: 11. This CDR3 is built from 17 residues. CDR3 bases: TGTGCCAGCTCACCTTTAGTGCCGGGACAGGGAACCTACGAGCAGTACTTC. Its protein is CASSPLVPGQGTYEQYF.

This clonotype was seen more than once but under ten times. This chain uses TRBV18 with TRBJ2-5; weak D call: TRBD1 (5 bases). The V end was cut by 3 bases, the J end by 0 bases, with 8 bases between. Germline CDR1 KGHSH, CDR2 LQKENI. The CDR3 covers 14 residues. The CDR3 nucleotides read TGTGCCAGCTCACCGCAGGGCCACCAAGAGACCCAGTACTTC. Translated, it gives CASSPQGHQETQYF.

With respect to this clonotype: A much larger clone sits a single nucleotide away, making a read error possible. CDR3 protein: CASSLGTSGGDSHEQYF. The CDR3 DNA reads TGTGCCAGCAGTTTAGGGACTAGCGGGGGGGACTCCCATGAGCAGTACTTC. The J gene is TRBJ2-7, the V gene TRBV7-2, with TRBD2 matching over 16 bases. The CDR3 sequence is 17 residues long. Germline V CDR1 and CDR2: SGHTA, FQGNSA.

This clonotype was seen many times. This chain connects TRBV27 to TRBJ2-7; TRBD2 agrees at 11 bases. This CDR3 has 15 amino acids. From germline, CDR1 is MNHEY and CDR2 SMNVEV (reference sequence). V dropped 3 bases and J dropped 2; count of bases not matched to a gene: 3. CDR3 nucleotide sequence: TGTGCCAGCAGTTTGCTAGCGGGAGGAACCTACGAGCAGTACTTC. The encoded protein is CASSLLAGGTYEQYF.

In its sample, this clonotype was seen once. This chain uses TRBV20-1 with TRBJ2-1, with D possibly being TRBD2 (6 bases). Trimming stripped 7 bases from V and 3 bases from J, with 10 bases between. Germline CDR1 DFQATT, CDR2 SNEGSKA (reference sequence). The CDR3 extends over 12 amino acids. For the CDR3, the DNA is TGCAGTGAGGAGGGAGACTACAATGAGCAGTTCTTC. Protein: CSEEGDYNEQFF.

For this clonotype: One junction end disagrees with the germline gene, perhaps due to a read error. The rearrangement links TRBV7-8 to TRBJ2-7, with TRBD2 matching over 7 bases. This CDR3 comprises 18 residues. Per germline, CDR1 SGHVS and CDR2 FQNEAQ. In nucleotides, the CDR3 is TGTGCCAGCAGCCTAGCGGTCAACATCCGGCCTTACTTGGGCGAGCAGTACTTC. This sequence encodes CASSLAVNIRPYLGEQYF.

The chain combines TRBV7-3 with TRBJ2-1, with a weak D call TRBD1 (6 bases). With 5 bases removed from V and 9 bases from J, the gap between germline ends came to 17 bases. Germline loops: CDR1 SGHTA, CDR2 FQGTGA. This CDR3 comprises 14 residues. The CDR3 sequence is CASSLGGANSEQFF. CDR3 coding DNA: TGTGCCAGCAGCCTTGGGGGCGCGAACAGTGAGCAGTTCTTC.

The V call is TRBV28, the J call TRBJ2-3; perhaps TRBD1 as D (5 bases). The CDR3 totals 13 residues. Germline V lookup: CDR1 MDHEN, CDR2 SYDVKM. Trimming removed 2 bases from V and 5 bases from J, with 8 bases in between. CDR3: CASSLGAIDTQYF. CDR3 DNA: TGTGCCAGCAGTTTAGGGGCCATAGATACGCAGTATTTT.

The CDR3 is CASTAQGICYEQYF. The CDR3 nucleotides read TGTGCCAGCACCGCACAGGGAATTTGCTACGAGCAGTACTTC. The rearrangement uses TRBV21-1 and TRBJ2-7; TRBD1 is taken as the D call from the table, unchecked against the DNA. TRBV21-1 has pseudogene status. There are 14 residues in the CDR3.

The rearrangement uses TRBV12-3 or TRBV12-4 and TRBJ1-2, with 7 nucleotides matching TRBD1. With 5 bases clipped from V and 4 bases from J, the junction kept 10 bases outside the gene matches. The CDR3 contains 15 residues. CDR3 DNA: TGTGCCAGCAGTGGAAGACAGGGTCCCTTCTATGGCTACACCTTC. Protein: CASSGRQGPFYGYTF.

The DNA for the CDR3 is TGCGCCAGCAGCTCCGTTCGTAGCGGGGTTAATGAGCAGTTCTTC. The encoded protein is CASSSVRSGVNEQFF. V and J are TRBV5-1 and TRBJ2-1, with TRBD2 matching 8 bases. The CDR3 runs to 15 residues. CDR1 and CDR2 from the germline V gene are SGHRS and YFSETQ. After removal of 3 bases from V and 7 bases from J, the junction contained 9 bases not matched to a gene.

In this sample, this clonotype turned up many times. The chain combines TRBV28 with TRBJ2-5; D gene ambiguous. The CDR3 has 14 residues. Trimming left V 5 bases short and J 5 bases short, with 15 bases between. Per the germline V gene, CDR1 is MDHEN and CDR2 is SYDVKM. The DNA of the CDR3 is TGTGCCAGCAGTAGTCGGGTCCCCCAGGAGACCCAGTACTTC. This codes for CASSSRVPQETQYF.

This chain links TRBV4-1 with TRBJ2-1; unclear D gene. The CDR3 consists of 12 residues. Trimming pared 0 bases from V and 10 bases from J, leaving 7 bases between. CDR1 is MGHRA and CDR2 is YSYEKL in the germline V gene. DNA of the CDR3: TGCGCCAGCAGCCAAGATCTTCTAGAGCAGTTCTTC. This codes for CASSQDLLEQFF.

The rearrangement links TRBV3-1 to TRBJ1-5; unclear D gene. Trimming pared 0 bases from V and 3 bases from J, leaving 9 bases between. Germline V gene data show CDR1 as LGHDT and CDR2 as YNNKEL (reference sequence). The CDR3 has 15 amino acids. CDR3 sequence (DNA): TGTGCCAGCAGCCAAGATGGCCAGACCAATCAGCCCCAGCATTTT. Translating it yields CASSQDGQTNQPQHF.

Many counts were recorded for this clonotype. The chain recombines TRBV6-6 with TRBJ2-1; 7 nucleotides align to TRBD2. Germline loops: CDR1 MNHNY, CDR2 SVGAGI (reference sequence). V was pared by 8 bases and J by 6 bases, with 7 bases of the junction left unmatched. This CDR3 is built from 13 residues. The CDR3 nucleotides read TGTGCCAGCGCCAGAGGCGGGGGCAATGAGCAGTTCTTC. Amino acids: CASARGGGNEQFF.

This clonotype turned up a few times. The rearrangement joins TRBV7-3 to TRBJ2-5, with TRBD2 matching over 9 bases. The V segment lost 3 bases and the J segment 4 bases; nucleotides outside the gene matches: 6. This CDR3 has 15 amino acids. Germline CDR1 is SGHTA and CDR2 is FQGTGA. Here the CDR3 reads CASSFSGSIGETQYF. In nucleotides, the CDR3 is TGTGCCAGCAGCTTTAGCGGGAGCATCGGAGAGACCCAGTACTTC.

A word on this clonotype: This may arise from a read error, as a much more abundant clone is one base away. This chain uses TRBV28 with TRBJ2-1; a possible D gene is TRBD2 (5 bases). V lost 9 bases and J 10 bases, leaving 22 bases between the germline ends. CDR1 and CDR2 from the germline V gene are MDHEN and SYDVKM. The CDR3 totals 14 residues. The CDR3 reads CASSPDDYSYEQFF. CDR3 nucleotide sequence: TGTGCCAGTTCCCCTGACGACTACTCCTACGAGCAGTTCTTC.

As for this clonotype: This may arise from a read error, as a much more abundant clone is one base away. The rearrangement joins TRBV5-5 to TRBJ2-3, with a possible D match to TRBD1 (6 bases). The CDR3 is 15 residues long. The germline V gene has CDR1 SGHKS and CDR2 YYEKEE (reference sequence). CDR3 sequence (DNA): TGTGCCAGCAGCTTCGGCAGGGGTAAGGCAGAGACGCAGTATTTT. Protein: CASSFGRGKAETQYF.

The chain combines TRBV7-9 with TRBJ2-5, with 10 bases matching TRBD2. Germline V lookup: CDR1 SEHNR, CDR2 FQNEAQ (reference sequence). V trimming: 2 bases; J trimming: 11 bases; junction bases outside the gene matches: 11. The CDR3 sequence is 15 residues long. The CDR3 loop reads CASSLSPSGGGEQYF. The CDR3 nucleotides read TGTGCCAGCAGCTTAAGTCCTAGCGGGGGAGGTGAGCAGTACTTC.

The CDR3 bases are TGCGCCAGCAGCCCGAGGTGGGACAGGGGGTCTGGCTACACCTTC. Its protein product is CASSPRWDRGSGYTF. The chain is built from TRBV4-3 and TRBJ1-2, with TRBD1 matching over 11 bases. Germline CDR1 LGHNA, CDR2 YSLEER. The trim removed 4 bases at V and 7 bases at J, leaving 8 bases unmatched. CDR3 length: 15 amino acids.

This clonotype was seen repeatedly, ten times or more. This chain links TRBV4-2 with TRBJ1-1, with a weak D call TRBD1 (6 bases). The CDR3 is made up of 14 amino acids. Germline CDR1 LGHNA, CDR2 YNFKEQ. V lost 2 bases, J lost 1 base, and 8 bases lay in between. CDR3 nucleotide sequence: TGTGCCAGCAGCCAACAACAGGGGAACACTGAAGCTTTCTTT. The encoded protein is CASSQQQGNTEAFF.

This rearrangement joins TRBV4-1 to TRBJ1-2, with D perhaps TRBD1 (5 bases). Germline CDR1 MGHRA, CDR2 YSYEKL. The CDR3 runs 21 residues. Trimming stripped 1 base from V and 3 bases from J, with 30 bases between. CDR3 nucleotide sequence: TGCGCCAGCAGCCAAGGGGTCCTTACGCCCCGTACAGGAGCATCCGACTATGGCTACACCTTC. Translation: CASSQGVLTPRTGASDYGYTF.

This clonotype was counted many times. The chain couples TRBV12-3 or TRBV12-4 to TRBJ2-1; weak D call: TRBD2 (5 bases). Deletions cut 4 bases from V and 6 bases from J, with 16 bases between. This CDR3 region has 15 residues. Here the CDR3 DNA reads TGTGCCAGCAGTTCCGCGGGTCTGCCCCCCAATGAGCAGTTCTTC. Protein product: CASSSAGLPPNEQFF.

The chain uses TRBV25-1 and TRBJ1-4, with TRBD1 matching over 9 bases. This CDR3 contains 15 residues. J lost 8 bases, V lost 3 bases, and 7 bases had no gene match. Germline lookup yields CDR1 MGHDK and CDR2 SYGVNS. The CDR3, as DNA: TGTGCCAGCAGTGACCCACAGGGGGCCGGGGAAAAACTGTTTTTT. This sequence encodes CASSDPQGAGEKLFF.

This clonotype has only one observation. The chain recombines TRBV2 with TRBJ2-4; D possibly uses TRBD1 or TRBD2 (5 bases each). The end of the DNA is better explained by TRBJ2-7, so the J call may be wrong. In germline, CDR1 is SNHLY, CDR2 FYNNEI. The CDR3 length is 13 residues. The CDR3 DNA reads TGTGCCAGCAGAAATGGGGGTGGCTACGAGCAGTACTTC. This translates into CASRNGGGYEQYF.